The 9 T cell receptor beta chains reported below all come from one sample, sequenced in a study of cytomegalovirus exposure and HLA in healthy donors. PCR employed 60 Vbeta and 13 Jbeta primers. Using immunoSEQ multiplex PCR, the repertoire was profiled, and TCRdb retains in-frame clones only, with some absent. The profile shows around 150,000 clones, around 85% of them singletons. The sequenced sample was PBMCs. These TCRs come from a man aged 40-49 years in good health and CMV-seronegative.

The table lists this clone with a few counts. The V call is TRBV5-1, the J call TRBJ2-3; 12 nucleotides agree with TRBD2. Germline loops: CDR1 SGHRS, CDR2 YFSETQ. This CDR3 has 17 residues. J lost 1 base, V lost 1 base, and 4 bases had no gene match. The CDR3 spells CASSLTRLAGGTDTQYF. CDR3 coding DNA: TGCGCCAGCAGCTTGACCAGACTAGCGGGGGGCACAGATACGCAGTATTTT. The complete variable domain, with remaining parts taken from reference TRBV5-1 and TRBJ2-3, reads KAGVTQTPRYLIKTRGQQVTLSCSPISGHRSVSWYQQTPGQGLQFLFEYFSETQRNKGNFPGRFSGRQFSNSRSEMNVSTLELGDSALYLCASSLTRLAGGTDTQYFGPGTRLTVL.

The rearrangement links TRBV11-2 to TRBJ2-5; tentative D call: TRBD2 (6 bases). Germline CDR1 reads SGHAT; CDR2 reads FQNNGV. V lost 5 bases and J 1 base, leaving 14 bases between the germline ends. There are 15 residues in the CDR3. The CDR3 sequence is CASSIMGGIQETQYF. For the CDR3, the DNA is TGTGCCAGCAGCATTATGGGGGGTATCCAAGAGACCCAGTACTTC.

The rearrangement joins TRBV6-1 to TRBJ1-5, with D perhaps TRBD1 (5 bases). The CDR3 is made up of 14 amino acids. V dropped 4 bases and J dropped 3 bases, with 10 bases sitting between them. Per germline, CDR1 MNHNS and CDR2 SASEGT. CDR3 nucleotide sequence: TGTGCCAGCAGTGCGGAGGGACCCAATCAGCCCCAGCATTTT. Translation: CASSAEGPNQPQHF.

This clone was seen a single time. This chain links TRBV10-3 with TRBJ1-3; D is undetermined. Trimming cost V 4 bases and J 4 bases, with 8 bases left between them. This CDR3 is 13 amino acids long. CDR1 and CDR2 from the germline V gene are ENHRY and SYGVKD. The CDR3 DNA sequence: TGTGCCATCAGTGTGGGCGAAGGAAACACCATATATTTT. Translated, it gives CAISVGEGNTIYF.

This chain links TRBV29-1 with TRBJ2-7, with a possible D match to TRBD1 (6 bases). CDR3 length equals 13 residues. Germline V lookup: CDR1 SQVTM, CDR2 ANQGSEA. The germline V and J ends were trimmed by 6 bases and 2 bases, with 14 bases remaining between them. The CDR3 here is CSVRWTATYEQYF. As DNA, the CDR3 is TGCAGCGTCCGGTGGACAGCTACCTACGAGCAGTACTTC.

This rearrangement joins TRBV13 to TRBJ2-7; D remains ambiguous. This CDR3 region has 13 residues. Germline V CDR1 and CDR2: PRHDT, FYEKMQ (reference sequence). Trimming left V 1 base short and J 1 base short, with 5 bases between. The CDR3 bases are TGTGCCAGCAGCTTAGTACAGTCCTACGAGCAGTACTTC. It translates to CASSLVQSYEQYF.

The rearrangement links TRBV5-1 to TRBJ2-2, with a possible D match to TRBD1 (7 bases). This CDR3 contains 14 residues. CDR1 is SGHRS, CDR2 YFSETQ, per germline. V shed 7 bases and J shed 4 bases, with 14 bases lying between them. The CDR3 bases are TGCGCCAGCGCGCGGGACAGCCTCACCGGGGAGCTGTTTTTT. It encodes CASARDSLTGELFF.

This clone came up a few times. The chain links TRBV5-4 to TRBJ2-7, with 10 bases identical to TRBD1. The CDR3 length is 14 residues. The germline V gene encodes CDR1 SGHNT and CDR2 YYREEE (reference sequence). With V trimmed by 4 bases and J by 7 bases, 8 bases remained unmatched. CDR3 coding DNA: TGTGCCAGCAGCCCGGGACAGGGGTGGGGTGAGCAGTACTTC. Amino acids: CASSPGQGWGEQYF.

This clone occurred a few times. The rearrangement uses TRBV4-1 and TRBJ1-4; 8 bases agree with TRBD1. Germline trimming cut 4 bases from V and 8 bases from J; bases unmatched to any gene: 9. The CDR3 sequence is 15 residues long. The germline CDR1 and CDR2 sequences are MGHRA and YSYEKL. CDR3 bases: TGCGCCAGCAGCCGACCGGACAGGGAGGGCGAAAAACTGTTTTTT. This codes for CASSRPDREGEKLFF.